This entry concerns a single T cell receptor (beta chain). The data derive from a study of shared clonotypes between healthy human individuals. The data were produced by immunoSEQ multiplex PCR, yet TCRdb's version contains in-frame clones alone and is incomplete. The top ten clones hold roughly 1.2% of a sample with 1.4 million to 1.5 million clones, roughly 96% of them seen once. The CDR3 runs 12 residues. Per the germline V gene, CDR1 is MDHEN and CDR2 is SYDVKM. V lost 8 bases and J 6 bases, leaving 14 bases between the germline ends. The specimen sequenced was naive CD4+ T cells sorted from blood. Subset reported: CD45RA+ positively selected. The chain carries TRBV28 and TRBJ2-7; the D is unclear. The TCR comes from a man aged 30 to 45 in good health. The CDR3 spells CASHKLVGEQYF. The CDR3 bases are TGTGCCAGCCACAAACTCGTAGGCGAGCAGTACTTC. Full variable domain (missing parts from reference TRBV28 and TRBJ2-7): DVKVTQSSRYLVKRTGEKVFLECVQDMDHENMFWYRQDPGLGLRLIYFSYDVKMKEKGDIPEGYSVSREKKERFSLILESASTNQTSMYLCASHKLVGEQYFGPGTRLTVT.